The 18 T cell receptor beta chains below all came from one sample that was sequenced in a study of T cells in Graves' hyperthyroidism and ophthalmopathy. It was RNA transcripts that yielded the amplified TCR beta CDR3 regions. HTBI primers were employed in a first-round RT-PCR of the TCR CDR3. TCRdb analysed the multiplex PCR reads with MiXCR anew, one entry per CDR3 protein. The sample includes under 350,000 distinct CDR3 sequences, over 15% of them seen just once. The sequencing input was blood. The receptors derive from a woman aged 50 to 60 with Graves' hyperthyroidism.

This clonotype was counted many times. The CDR3 is CASSTQGGVTEAFF. In DNA, the CDR3 is TGTGCCAGCAGTACTCAGGGTGGGGTCACTGAAGCTTTCTTT. The chain uses TRBV6-1 and TRBJ1-1; D is possibly TRBD1 (5 bases). The CDR3 loop spans 14 amino acids. Per the germline V gene, CDR1 is MNHNS and CDR2 is SASEGT. V was clipped by 5 bases and J by 4 bases, with 14 bases between them.

Many counts were recorded for this clonotype. The chain joins TRBV10-1 to TRBJ1-6, with D unresolved. This CDR3 contains 15 residues. Germline V gene data show CDR1 as WNHNN and CDR2 as SYGVQD (reference sequence). V lost 6 bases, J lost 7 bases, and 16 bases lay in between. The CDR3 region is CASSASSDLNSPLHF. The CDR3 nucleotides are TGCGCCAGCAGCGCCTCTTCGGACCTGAATTCACCCCTCCACTTT.

Many counts were recorded for this clonotype. The V call is TRBV5-1, the J call TRBJ1-2; a possible D gene is TRBD1 (5 bases). The CDR3 has 13 amino acids. Germline V lookup: CDR1 SGHRS, CDR2 YFSETQ. Trimming stripped 4 bases from V and 6 bases from J, with 13 bases between. CDR3 loop: CASSTGRSDGYTF. DNA for the CDR3: TGCGCCAGCAGCACGGGACGTTCGGATGGCTACACCTTC.

This clonotype was seen at least ten times. The J gene is TRBJ2-1, the V gene TRBV7-3, with a possible D match to TRBD2 (6 bases). V was cut by 2 bases and J by 10 bases, with 15 bases left in between. The CDR3 runs to 14 residues. Germline CDR1 is SGHTA and CDR2 is FQGTGA. The CDR3 loop reads CASSLGSGLGEQFF. DNA of the CDR3: TGTGCCAGCAGCTTAGGTAGCGGATTAGGGGAGCAGTTCTTC.

The sample holds many counts of this clonotype. The J gene is TRBJ1-1, the V gene TRBV2; perhaps TRBD1 as D (5 bases). Germline V gene sequence: CDR1 SNHLY, CDR2 FYNNEI. The CDR3 loop spans 13 amino acids. Trimming removed 6 bases from V and 1 base from J, with 9 bases in between. In nucleotides, the CDR3 is TGTGCCAGCAGACCGACAGCGAACACTGAAGCTTTCTTT. Translation gives CASRPTANTEAFF.

Only a few counts were recorded for this clonotype. V and J are TRBV7-9 and TRBJ2-1, with 9 bases matching TRBD1. The CDR3 contains 18 residues. CDR1 is SEHNR, CDR2 FQNEAQ, per germline (reference sequence). J gave up 12 bases and V 2 bases, and 20 bases lay outside the gene matches. The CDR3: CASSLPGTGLFNEDGQFF. DNA for the CDR3: TGTGCCAGCAGCTTACCTGGGACAGGGTTATTTAATGAGGATGGGCAGTTCTTC. Full variable domain (outside the CDR3, taken from reference TRBV7-9 and TRBJ2-1): DTGVSQNPRHKITKRGQNVTFRCDPISEHNRLYWYRQTLGQGPEFLTYFQNEAQLEKSRLLSDRFSAERPKGSFSTLEIQRTEQGDSAMYLCASSLPGTGLFNEDGQFFGPGTRLTVL.

This clonotype was observed a few times. In DNA form, the CDR3 reads TGTGCCAGCAGCTTAGCCGGCACAATGAACACTGAAGCTTTCTTT. As protein: CASSLAGTMNTEAFF. The chain joins TRBV7-9 to TRBJ1-1; D remains ambiguous. Germline V lookup: CDR1 SEHNR, CDR2 FQNEAQ (reference sequence). The V gene lost 0 bases and the J gene lost 0 bases, with 8 bases spanning the gap. The CDR3 runs to 15 residues. The full variable domain, completed using reference TRBV7-9 and TRBJ1-1, is DTGVSQNPRHKITKRGQNVTFRCDPISEHNRLYWYRQTLGQGPEFLTYFQNEAQLEKSRLLSDRFSAERPKGSFSTLEIQRTEQGDSAMYLCASSLAGTMNTEAFFGQGTRLTVV.

The V call is TRBV5-1, the J call TRBJ2-2, with 9 bases fitting TRBD1. Germline V lookup: CDR1 SGHRS, CDR2 YFSETQ. This CDR3 region has 18 residues. V dropped 4 bases and J dropped 5; count of bases not matched to a gene: 15. CDR3 sequence: CASSPDAEGQGRTGELFF. CDR3 in DNA: TGCGCCAGCAGCCCCGACGCAGAGGGACAGGGTCGGACCGGGGAGCTGTTTTTT. Variable domain in full (rest from reference TRBV5-1 and TRBJ2-2): KAGVTQTPRYLIKTRGQQVTLSCSPISGHRSVSWYQQTPGQGLQFLFEYFSETQRNKGNFPGRFSGRQFSNSRSEMNVSTLELGDSALYLCASSPDAEGQGRTGELFFGEGSRLTVL.

The chain couples TRBV7-3 to TRBJ1-2; TRBD1 matches 8 bases. Germline CDR1 SGHTA, CDR2 FQGTGA. The trim removed 5 bases at V and 7 bases at J, leaving 6 bases unmatched. The CDR3 covers 13 residues. The CDR3 DNA reads as TGTGCCAGCAGCCCCCAGGGGGCTGGTGGCTACACCTTC. It codes for CASSPQGAGGYTF. Combining the CDR3 with reference TRBV7-3 and TRBJ1-2 gives the whole variable domain GAGVSQTPSNKVTEKGKYVELRCDPISGHTALYWYRQSLGQGPEFLIYFQGTGAADDSGLPNDRFFAVRPEGSVSTLKIQRTERGDSAVYLCASSPQGAGGYTFGSGTRLTVV.

On this clonotype itself: An end of the junction differs from the germline gene, which may be a read error. The V gene is TRBV2, the J gene TRBJ2-2; tentatively, D is TRBD2 (5 bases). Germline assignment: CDR1 SNHLY and CDR2 FYNNEI. This CDR3 comprises 13 residues. CDR3 in DNA: TGTGCCAGCAGTGTCGGGAACACCGGGGAGCCGTTTTTT. Protein sequence: CASSVGNTGEPFF.

The chain combines TRBV20-1 with TRBJ2-3; 12 bases fit TRBD2. This CDR3 has 15 residues. V dropped 4 bases and J dropped 7; count of bases not matched to a gene: 9. The V gene's germline CDR1 is DFQATT and CDR2 SNEGSKA (reference sequence). CDR3 region: CSAIPSGGARNTQYF. CDR3 DNA: TGCAGTGCTATACCTAGCGGGGGGGCCCGCAATACGCAGTATTTT.

This clonotype was counted many times. The chain recombines TRBV11-3 with TRBJ2-1, with TRBD2 matching over 8 bases. Unmatched junction bases numbered 8, after V lost 5 bases and J lost 8 bases. The germline CDR1 and CDR2 sequences are SGHNT and YENEEA. CDR3 length equals 14 residues. The CDR3 region is CASSPGTSWHEQFF. The CDR3, as DNA: TGTGCCAGCAGCCCCGGGACTAGTTGGCATGAGCAGTTCTTC.

This clonotype was seen repeatedly, ten times or more. The chain is built from TRBV29-1 and TRBJ2-7, with 8 bases fitting TRBD1. V trimming: 4 bases; J trimming: 5 bases; junction bases outside the gene matches: 7. The CDR3 is 13 residues long. Germline CDR1 reads SQVTM; CDR2 reads ANQGSEA. The CDR3 region is CSVAGPGGDEQYF. The CDR3 nucleotides read TGCAGCGTTGCGGGCCCAGGGGGCGACGAGCAGTACTTC.

The chain couples TRBV4-1 to TRBJ1-6; TRBD1 matches 8 bases. V shed 4 bases, J shed 1 base, and the junction held 12 bases outside the gene matches. The CDR3 has 19 amino acids. Germline V gene data show CDR1 as MGHRA and CDR2 as YSYEKL. The CDR3 protein is CASSPLTGTGPSYNSPLHF. The CDR3 DNA sequence: TGCGCCAGCAGCCCTCTAACCGGGACAGGACCTTCCTATAATTCACCCCTCCACTTT.

This clonotype was recorded many times. The CDR3 loop is CSAGRAVDTEAFF. The CDR3 coding sequence is TGCAGCGCCGGGCGGGCGGTGGACACTGAAGCTTTCTTT. The chain employs TRBV29-1 and TRBJ1-1; D is ambiguous. The CDR3 is 13 residues long. Trimming cost V 7 bases and J 3 bases, with 15 bases left between them. In germline, CDR1 is SQVTM, CDR2 ANQGSEA.

V and J are TRBV2 and TRBJ1-1, with D possibly matching TRBD1 (5 bases). This CDR3 comprises 13 residues. Germline V gene data show CDR1 as SNHLY and CDR2 as FYNNEI. Trimming left V 6 bases short and J 0 bases short, with 8 bases between. CDR3: CASRGRMNTEAFF. CDR3 sequence (DNA): TGTGCCAGCAGGGGACGGATGAACACTGAAGCTTTCTTT.

This clonotype was detected a few times. The chain employs TRBV20-1 and TRBJ2-1; D is perhaps TRBD2 (6 bases). The CDR3 runs 16 residues. Deletions cut 0 bases from V and 9 bases from J, with 21 bases between. CDR1 is DFQATT, CDR2 SNEGSKA, per germline (reference sequence). The CDR3 DNA reads TGCAGTGCTAGAGATTTGTTGGAGGGGACGAGGGGTGAGCAGTTCTTC. This codes for CSARDLLEGTRGEQFF.

This clonotype was observed a few times. CDR3 in DNA: TGTGCCAGCAGTTTATTGGGACAGGGTACCGGGGAGCTGTTTTTT. Protein sequence: CASSLLGQGTGELFF. The V and J genes are TRBV27 and TRBJ2-2; 9 nucleotides line up with TRBD1. CDR1 and CDR2 from the germline V gene are MNHEY and SMNVEV (reference sequence). V was pared by 1 base and J by 5 bases, with 2 bases of the junction left unmatched. The CDR3 has 15 residues.